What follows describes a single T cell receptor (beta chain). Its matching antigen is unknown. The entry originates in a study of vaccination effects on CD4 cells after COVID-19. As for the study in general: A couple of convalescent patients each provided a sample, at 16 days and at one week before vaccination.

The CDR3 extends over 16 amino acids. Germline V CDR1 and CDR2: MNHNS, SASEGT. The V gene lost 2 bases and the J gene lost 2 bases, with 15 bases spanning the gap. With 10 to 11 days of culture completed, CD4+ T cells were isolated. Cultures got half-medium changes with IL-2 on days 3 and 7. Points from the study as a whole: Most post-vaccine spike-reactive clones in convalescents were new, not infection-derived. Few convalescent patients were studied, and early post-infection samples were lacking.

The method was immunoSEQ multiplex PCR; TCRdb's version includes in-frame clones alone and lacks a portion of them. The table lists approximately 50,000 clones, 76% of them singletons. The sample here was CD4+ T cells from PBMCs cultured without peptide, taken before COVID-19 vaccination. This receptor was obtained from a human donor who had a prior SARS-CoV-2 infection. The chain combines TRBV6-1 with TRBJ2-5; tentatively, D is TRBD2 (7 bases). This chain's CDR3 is CASSEWGGARQETQYF. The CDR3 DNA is TGTGCCAGCAGTGAATGGGGGGGGGCCCGGCAAGAGACCCAGTACTTC.